The 10 T cell receptor beta chains listed next were all sequenced from one sample in a study of blood T cell repertoires in COVID-19 (dated by TCRdb to 2019 to 2021). The library came from the immunoSEQ multiplex PCR assay. TCRdb retrieved this table from immuneACCESS and kept in-frame rearrangements only. Not all clones are present; in checked studies, unresolved V genes account for under half, and no reason is known for the remainder. The sample yields under 85,000 clones; about 85% were counted once. The ten largest clones capture over 4.5% of the sample. Specimen: peripheral blood. Source of these receptors: a man in his fifties or sixties with active or convalescent COVID-19.

CDR3 region: CASSLDSSYNSPLHF. The CDR3 DNA reads TGTGCCAGCAGTTTAGACAGCTCCTATAATTCACCCCTCCACTTT. This rearrangement joins TRBV27 to TRBJ1-6, with D possibly TRBD1 on 5 matching bases. The germline gives CDR1 MNHEY, CDR2 SMNVEV (reference sequence). CDR3 size: 15 residues. V lost 2 bases and J 0 bases, leaving 5 bases between the germline ends.

The rearrangement joins TRBV2 to TRBJ1-5; a possible D gene is TRBD1 (6 bases). Per germline, CDR1 SNHLY and CDR2 FYNNEI. The CDR3 is 16 amino acids. The V end lost 6 bases, the J end lost 1 base, and 16 bases lay between the germline ends. The CDR3 DNA sequence: TGTGCCAGCAGCCTAACAGGGACTACGAGCAATCAGCCCCAGCATTTT. Amino acids: CASSLTGTTSNQPQHF.

The genes are TRBV5-4 and TRBJ1-2; the match to TRBD1 covers 10 bases. The CDR3 sequence is 13 residues long. CDR1 SGHNT and CDR2 YYREEE come from the germline V gene (reference sequence). Unmatched junction bases numbered 6, after V lost 5 bases and J lost 8 bases. Written as DNA, the CDR3 is TGTGCCAGCAGGTTGACAGGGGGCGAGGGCTACACCTTC. Its translation is CASRLTGGEGYTF.

The V and J genes are TRBV10-3 and TRBJ2-3, with 12 positions matching TRBD2. The CDR3 sequence is 19 residues long. Germline V lookup: CDR1 ENHRY, CDR2 SYGVKD. Trimming took 3 bases from V and 2 from J; bases not matched to a gene: 12. The CDR3 DNA reads TGTGCCATCAGTGACCCGACTGGACTAGCGGGGAGATCCACAGATACGCAGTATTTT. Amino acid sequence: CAISDPTGLAGRSTDTQYF.

The chain is built from TRBV2 and TRBJ2-3, with 9 bases matching TRBD1. Germline V gene sequence: CDR1 SNHLY, CDR2 FYNNEI. This CDR3 spans 15 amino acids. V lost 3 bases and J lost 3; bases outside the gene matches: 4. The CDR3 is CASSDPGQGTDTQYF. Written as DNA, the CDR3 is TGTGCCAGCAGTGATCCGGGACAGGGAACAGATACGCAGTATTTT.

This clone was seen only a few times. The chain uses TRBV18 and TRBJ2-7; no firm D call. The V end lost 3 bases, the J end lost 5 bases, and 8 bases lay between the germline ends. This CDR3 comprises 12 residues. CDR1 and CDR2 (germline): KGHSH, LQKENI. The CDR3 protein is CASSPALDEQYF. CDR3 DNA sequence: TGTGCCAGCTCACCGGCTCTGGACGAGCAGTACTTC.

This clone was detected a few times. This rearrangement joins TRBV18 to TRBJ2-2, with 7 bases that match TRBD1. Germline CDR1 and CDR2: KGHSH and LQKENI. J was trimmed by 2 bases and V by 6 bases; bases with no gene match: 6. This CDR3 has 15 residues. CDR3 sequence reads: CASSPDRVNTGELFF. DNA of the CDR3: TGTGCCAGCTCCCCCGACAGGGTCAACACCGGGGAGCTGTTTTTT. Complete variable domain (other parts from reference TRBV18 and TRBJ2-2): NAGVMQNPRHLVRRRGQEARLRCSPMKGHSHVYWYRQLPEEGLKFMVYLQKENIIDESGMPKERFSAEFPKEGPSILRIQQVVRGDSAAYFCASSPDRVNTGELFFGEGSRLTVL.

The rearrangement uses TRBV6-6 and TRBJ1-1, with D possibly matching TRBD1 (5 bases). V lost 4 bases to trimming and J lost 10 bases, with 13 bases between them. The CDR3 covers 12 residues. CDR1 and CDR2 (germline): MNHNY, SVGAGI (reference sequence). The CDR3 reads CASSSQQTGAFF. CDR3 DNA: TGTGCCAGCAGTTCTCAACAAACAGGAGCTTTCTTT.

The chain combines TRBV21-1 with TRBJ1-5. TRBV21-1 is tagged as a pseudogene. The CDR3 has 15 residues. The CDR3 region is CASSKSVRGKQPQHF. In nucleotides, the CDR3 is TGTGCCAGCAGCAAGTCAGTCCGGGGGAAGCAGCCCCAGCATTTT.

This clone is medium-sized by share. Within the sample, other DNA sequences also encode this same CDR3. The chain recombines TRBV9 with TRBJ2-1, with 7 bases that match TRBD1. J gave up 6 bases and V 0 bases, and 3 bases lay outside the gene matches. The CDR3 extends over 14 amino acids. CDR1 SGDLS and CDR2 YYNGEE come from the germline V gene. Written as DNA, the CDR3 is TGTGCCAGCAGCGTAGATCCAGGGGGCAATGAGCAGTTCTTC. Its protein is CASSVDPGGNEQFF.